This T cell receptor (beta chain) was recovered during a study of blood T cell repertoires in COVID-19. Study as a whole: COVID-19 samples from acute and convalescent phases originated in the United States, Italy and Spain.

Per the authors' pipeline: From reference gene primer amplification, estimates of nucleated cell counts were derived. The table came from immunoSEQ multiplex PCR; TCRdb's copy has only in-frame clones and leaves some out. V and J calls and clone size are copied from that table; D and trimming were computed from the DNA. The data hold about 75,000 clones, with 85% to 90% observed a single time. The source material was peripheral blood. The clonotype comes from a human donor in a cohort sampled during active COVID-19.

CDR3 nucleotides: TGTGCCAGCAGCCCGGGGAGGGGAGGGAACTATGGCTACACCTTC. This sequence encodes CASSPGRGGNYGYTF. V and J are TRBV7-2 and TRBJ1-2, with a possible D match to TRBD1 (5 bases). CDR1 is SGHTA and CDR2 is FQGNSA in the germline V gene. The CDR3 has 15 amino acids. Trimming left V 5 bases short and J 2 bases short, with 15 bases between.